This note documents a single T cell receptor beta chain sequence. Assay: immunoSEQ multiplex PCR; the TCRdb copy retains only in-frame clones and omits some. The repertoire has around 46,000 clones, roughly 86% of them found once; the top ten carry around 3.1%. Grouping used clinical history reported by participants in a survey and questionnaire. Recovered status in Cohort 3 required two negative PCRs, clearance, or symptom resolution. The sample originates from a study of blood T cell repertoires in COVID-19. About the study: PBMCs, B-cell-depleted T cells, or T cells were the source of the cDNA or gDNA that made up the material.

Trimming took 4 bases from V and 3 from J, leaving 14 bases between them. This CDR3 is 15 amino acids long. Germline V lookup: CDR1 KGHSH, CDR2 LQKENI. This receptor was identified in a woman between 50 and 59 years old who had recovered from COVID-19. The chain couples TRBV18 to TRBJ2-3; D uncertain. Sequencing was performed on PBMCs or T cells enriched from blood (not recorded which). DNA for the CDR3: TGTGCCAGCTCACGTGCCCTGGTCGGGACAGATACGCAGTATTTT. Translated: CASSRALVGTDTQYF.